This TCR beta chain was identified in a study of T cell responses to AZD1222 COVID-19 vaccine. Data came from immunoSEQ multiplex PCR; TCRdb stores just in-frame clones and leaves some out. The repertoire consists of some 150,000 clones, with about 93% occurring once and the leading ten covering 3% to 3.5%. The germline V and J ends were trimmed by 2 bases and 2 bases, with 13 bases remaining between them. Looked up from germline, CDR1 is SGHRS and CDR2 is YFSETQ. This CDR3 spans 15 amino acids. Timing groups of about 4 and about 12 weeks for second doses were pooled. This sequence originates from an adult who received the AZD1222 COVID-19 vaccine. Sequences were derived from peripheral blood, sampled 28 days after the second AZD1222 dose. V and J are TRBV5-1 and TRBJ2-5, with TRBD1 as a possible D gene (6 bases). CDR3 loop: CASSLGQSAQETQYF. The CDR3 nucleotides read TGCGCCAGCAGCTTAGGACAGAGTGCGCAAGAGACCCAGTACTTC.